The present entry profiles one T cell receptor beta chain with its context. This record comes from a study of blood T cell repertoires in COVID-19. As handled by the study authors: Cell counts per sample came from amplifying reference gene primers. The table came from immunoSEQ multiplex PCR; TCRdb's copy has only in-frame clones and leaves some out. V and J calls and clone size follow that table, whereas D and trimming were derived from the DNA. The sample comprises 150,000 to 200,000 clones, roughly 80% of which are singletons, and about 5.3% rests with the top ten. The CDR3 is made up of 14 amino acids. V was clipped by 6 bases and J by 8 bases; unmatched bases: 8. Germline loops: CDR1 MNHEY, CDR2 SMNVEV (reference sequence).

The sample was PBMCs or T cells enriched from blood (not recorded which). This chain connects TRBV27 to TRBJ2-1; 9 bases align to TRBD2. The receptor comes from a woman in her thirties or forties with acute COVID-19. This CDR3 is CASRPGTSRYEQFF. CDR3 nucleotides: TGTGCCAGCAGGCCCGGGACTAGCCGCTATGAGCAGTTCTTC.